These 32 T cell receptor beta chains originate from one sample sequenced in a study of neurological immune-mediated disorders (dated by TCRdb to between 2018 and 2021). Libraries were made using 5' RACE. TCRdb shows the sequencer as Illumina HiSeq 2500. TCRdb reprocessed the public reads (quality trimming at Q25 with fastp, clone calling with MiXCR) and kept in-frame beta chains. Entries that share a CDR3 protein sequence are merged under the most common genes and DNA. For this sample the table gives some 61,000 distinct CDR3 sequences, of which 3.9% were detected only once. Around 1.3% of the sample lies in the top ten. The sequenced sample consisted of PBMCs. All receptors come from a man aged 30 to 39 with multiple sclerosis.

The table lists this clonotype with a few counts. This chain connects TRBV4-1 to TRBJ1-5, with unresolved D. In germline, CDR1 is MGHRA, CDR2 YSYEKL. The CDR3 totals 15 residues. Between the trimmed V and J ends, which lost 0 bases and 4 bases, there was a span of 10 bases. CDR3 amino acids: CASSQDIGVNQPQHF. In DNA, the CDR3 is TGCGCCAGCAGCCAAGATATCGGGGTGAATCAGCCCCAGCATTTT.

In its sample, this clonotype was seen many times. The chain recombines TRBV5-1 with TRBJ1-1; D gene uncertain. V lost 0 bases and J lost 0, with 9 bases in between. The CDR3 sequence is 15 residues long. Looked up from germline, CDR1 is SGHRS and CDR2 is YFSETQ. The DNA of the CDR3 is TGCGCCAGCAGCTTGGCCGGAGGGATGAACACTGAAGCTTTCTTT. Its translation is CASSLAGGMNTEAFF.

This clonotype was counted at least ten times. This chain connects TRBV20-1 to TRBJ2-1, with D possibly being TRBD1 (7 bases). This CDR3 region has 14 residues. Trimming left V 5 bases short and J 6 bases short, with 17 bases between. Germline values: CDR1 DFQATT, CDR2 SNEGSKA (reference sequence). The CDR3 region is CSAQGGLHLNEQFF. Here the CDR3 DNA reads TGCAGTGCTCAGGGGGGACTGCATCTCAATGAGCAGTTCTTC.

This clonotype was observed at least ten times. The V and J genes are TRBV5-1 and TRBJ2-1, with TRBD2 matching over 7 bases. CDR1 is SGHRS and CDR2 is YFSETQ in the germline V gene. V lost 1 base, J lost 5 bases, and 9 bases stayed unmatched. The CDR3 covers 16 residues. CDR3 nucleotides: TGCGCCAGCAGCTTGCCTATCGGGGGGAGAAACAATGAGCAGTTCTTC. It encodes CASSLPIGGRNNEQFF.

This clonotype has ten or more counts. The CDR3 DNA sequence: TGTGCCACCAGCTTGAGGGAGACCCAGTACTTC. As protein: CATSLRETQYF. This chain joins TRBV15 and TRBJ2-5; D call uncertain. Germline V lookup: CDR1 LNHNV, CDR2 YYDKDF (reference sequence). The V end was cut by 5 bases, the J end by 5 bases, with 6 bases between. The CDR3 runs 11 residues.

This clonotype was observed many times. This chain connects TRBV5-1 to TRBJ2-1; D gene uncertain. CDR1 and CDR2 (germline): SGHRS, YFSETQ. The CDR3 covers 15 residues. V was cut by 1 base and J by 10 bases, with 18 bases left in between. The CDR3 nucleotides are TGCGCCAGCAGCTTGCTAGGGCCTTCCGATCGAGAGCAGTTCTTC. It is translated as CASSLLGPSDREQFF.

At least ten counts were recorded for this clonotype. The rearrangement links TRBV6-1 to TRBJ2-1; D possibly corresponds to TRBD2 (6 bases). This CDR3 is 14 amino acids long. Germline CDR1 MNHNS, CDR2 SASEGT. Trimming pared 4 bases from V and 4 bases from J, leaving 11 bases between. CDR3 amino acids: CASSVVAAYNEQFF. CDR3 nucleotide sequence: TGTGCCAGCAGTGTCGTAGCGGCATACAATGAGCAGTTCTTC.

The table lists this clonotype with many counts. V gene TRBV10-2 combines with J gene TRBJ1-5; maybe TRBD1 (6 bases). V was pared by 6 bases and J by 3 bases, with 18 bases between. The CDR3 consists of 16 residues. Germline CDR1 is WSHSY and CDR2 is SAAADI. The CDR3 nucleotides read TGCGCCAGCAGCCCCCACCCGGGGGGGCCCAATCAGCCCCAGCATTTT. Protein sequence: CASSPHPGGPNQPQHF.

This clonotype was found many times. A much larger clone sits a single nucleotide away, making a read error possible. CDR3 bases: TGCAGTACCCTACAGGGCGCCACTGGAGCTTTCTTT. Translation: CSTLQGATGAFF. The genes are TRBV20-1 and TRBJ1-1; D is possibly TRBD1 (6 bases). This CDR3 is built from 12 residues. Germline assignment: CDR1 DFQATT and CDR2 SNEGSKA (reference sequence).

This clonotype was detected a few times. The CDR3 loop reads CASSVGWNQETQYF. CDR3 coding DNA: TGTGCCAGCAGCGTCGGCTGGAACCAAGAGACCCAGTACTTC. The rearrangement links TRBV6-2 or TRBV6-3 to TRBJ2-5; D gene unclear. CDR1 and CDR2 (germline): MNHEY, SVGEGT. V was shortened by 6 bases and J by 0 bases, with 11 bases between the two germline ends. CDR3 size: 14 residues.

Points on this clonotype: A much larger clonotype is one base distant, so this may be a read error. V and J are TRBV5-1 and TRBJ1-5, with a tentative D call TRBD1 (5 bases). Per the germline V gene, CDR1 is SGHRS and CDR2 is YFSETQ. The length of the CDR3 is 14 residues. The CDR3 sequence is CASSLGGERQPQNF. CDR3 in DNA: TGCGCCAGCAGCTTAGGAGGGGAGCGTCAGCCCCAGAATTTT.

This clonotype was seen ten or more times. The chain joins TRBV4-2 to TRBJ2-7; no reliable D call. Germline V gene data show CDR1 as LGHNA and CDR2 as YNFKEQ. V was cut by 0 bases and J by 5 bases, with 5 bases left in between. The CDR3 is made up of 12 amino acids. The CDR3 bases are TGTGCCAGCAGCCAAGATTCACACGAGCAGTACTTC. It codes for CASSQDSHEQYF.

Many counts were recorded for this clonotype. This chain links TRBV12-3 or TRBV12-4 with TRBJ2-7; weak D call: TRBD1 (6 bases). The CDR3 sequence is 13 residues long. V was pared by 3 bases and J by 3 bases, with 9 bases between. CDR3 sequence (DNA): TGTGCCAGCAGTTTGGGGGCCTACTACGAGCAGTACTTC. Protein product: CASSLGAYYEQYF.

This clonotype was observed many times. The J gene is TRBJ2-5, the V gene TRBV15, with TRBD1 matching 11 bases. Unmatched junction bases numbered 6, after V lost 3 bases and J lost 3 bases. This CDR3 is built from 16 residues. The germline V gene has CDR1 LNHNV and CDR2 YYDKDF (reference sequence). CDR3 in amino acids: CATSSRDRGVKETQYF. In nucleotides, the CDR3 is TGTGCCACCAGCAGCCGGGACAGGGGGGTTAAAGAGACCCAGTACTTC.

The chain has TRBV18 and TRBJ2-2; the D gene could be TRBD1 or TRBD2 (5 bases each). CDR1 KGHSH and CDR2 LQKENI come from the germline V gene. CDR3 size: 15 residues. V dropped 3 bases and J dropped 1 base, with 9 bases sitting between them. The CDR3 is CASSPRGENTGELFF. CDR3 nucleotide sequence: TGTGCCAGCTCACCGAGGGGCGAGAACACCGGGGAGCTGTTTTTT. Full variable domain (outside the CDR3, taken from reference TRBV18 and TRBJ2-2): NAGVMQNPRHLVRRRGQEARLRCSPMKGHSHVYWYRQLPEEGLKFMVYLQKENIIDESGMPKERFSAEFPKEGPSILRIQQVVRGDSAAYFCASSPRGENTGELFFGEGSRLTVL.

This clonotype was detected ten times or more. The junction does not match germline at one end; this may be a read error. The chain carries TRBV5-1 and TRBJ2-1; 8 positions match TRBD1. The CDR3 has 15 residues. The germline CDR1 and CDR2 sequences are SGHRS and YFSETQ. The CDR3 spells CASSLTGGSSNEQFF. Written as DNA, the CDR3 is TGCGCCAGCAGTCTTACAGGGGGGTCCTCCAATGAGCAGTTCTTC.

The rearrangement links TRBV12-3 or TRBV12-4 to TRBJ2-3, with TRBD2 matching 12 bases. The CDR3 extends over 16 amino acids. The V segment lost 4 bases and the J segment 5 bases; nucleotides outside the gene matches: 7. The DNA of the CDR3 is TGTGCCAGCAGTTCTTGGACTAGCGGGGCAAAAGATACGCAGTATTTT. Protein sequence: CASSSWTSGAKDTQYF.

This clonotype occurred many times. The DNA of the CDR3 is TGTGCCAGCAATGCTAACAGGGGGTACACTGAAGCTTTCTTT. The encoded protein is CASNANRGYTEAFF. The V call is TRBV2, the J call TRBJ1-1; 8 bases are shared with TRBD1. Germline V gene data show CDR1 as SNHLY and CDR2 as FYNNEI. The J segment lost 3 bases and the V segment lost 7 bases, leaving 7 bases of the junction unmatched. CDR3 length: 14 residues.

This clonotype was seen more than once but under ten times. V gene TRBV3-1 combines with J gene TRBJ2-1; D is undetermined. The V gene lost 1 base and the J gene lost 1 base, with 5 bases spanning the gap. The CDR3 is made up of 14 amino acids. Germline V gives CDR1 LGHDT, CDR2 YNNKEL (reference sequence). CDR3 protein: CASSQANSYNEQFF. The CDR3 bases are TGTGCCAGCAGCCAAGCTAATTCCTACAATGAGCAGTTCTTC.

This clonotype came up many times. The chain employs TRBV5-4 and TRBJ1-2; 10 bases agree with TRBD1. Trimming cost V 0 bases and J 4 bases; bases outside gene matches: 3. This CDR3 region has 15 residues. CDR1 is SGHNT and CDR2 is YYREEE in the germline V gene (reference sequence). The CDR3 nucleotides are TGTGCCAGCAGCTTGGGTGGGACAGGGGCCTATGGCTACACCTTC. As protein: CASSLGGTGAYGYTF. Full variable domain (remainder filled in from reference TRBV5-4 and TRBJ1-2): ETGVTQSPTHLIKTRGQQVTLRCSSQSGHNTVSWYQQALGQGPQFIFQYYREEENGRGNFPPRFSGLQFPNYSSELNVNALELDDSALYLCASSLGGTGAYGYTFGSGTRLTVV.

At least ten counts were recorded for this clonotype. The DNA for the CDR3 is TGCAGTGCTCTCCCTGACAGGTTCTCTGGAAACACCATATATTTT. Protein sequence: CSALPDRFSGNTIYF. This chain uses TRBV20-1 with TRBJ1-3, with D possibly matching TRBD1 (6 bases). The CDR3 consists of 15 residues. Between the trimmed V and J ends, which lost 5 bases and 0 bases, there was a span of 14 bases. The germline V gene encodes CDR1 DFQATT and CDR2 SNEGSKA (reference sequence).

In its sample, this clonotype was seen many times. CDR3 DNA: TGTGCCAGCAGCGCGGGGGGGAACACTGAAGCTTTCTTT. Translation gives CASSAGGNTEAFF. The V and J genes are TRBV9 and TRBJ1-1, with D perhaps matching TRBD1 (5 bases). Germline V gives CDR1 SGDLS, CDR2 YYNGEE. CDR3 length equals 13 residues. V lost 3 bases, J lost 1 base, and 7 bases lay in between. Full variable domain (outside the CDR3, taken from reference TRBV9 and TRBJ1-1): DSGVTQTPKHLITATGQRVTLRCSPRSGDLSVYWYQQSLDQGLQFLIQYYNGEERAKGNILERFSAQQFPDLHSELNLSSLELGDSALYFCASSAGGNTEAFFGQGTRLTVV.

At least ten counts were recorded for this clonotype. The chain links TRBV7-2 to TRBJ1-2, with D perhaps TRBD1 (5 bases). Germline V CDR1 and CDR2: SGHTA, FQGNSA. V was cut by 1 base and J by 7 bases, with 19 bases left in between. This CDR3 has 16 residues. The CDR3 loop is CASSLVETAHGVGYTF. The CDR3 bases are TGTGCCAGCAGCTTAGTCGAGACAGCTCACGGGGTTGGCTACACCTTC.

This clonotype has ten or more counts. The chain has TRBV20-1 and TRBJ1-1; D may be TRBD1 (5 bases). This CDR3 spans 14 amino acids. The germline V gene has CDR1 DFQATT and CDR2 SNEGSKA (reference sequence). V was clipped by 3 bases and J by 1 base, with 12 bases between them. The CDR3 loop is CSARILTANTEAFF. CDR3 sequence (DNA): TGCAGTGCTAGGATTCTGACAGCGAACACTGAAGCTTTCTTT.

In this sample, this clonotype turned up many times. The chain uses TRBV20-1 and TRBJ2-3, with 8 bases identical to TRBD2. This CDR3 region has 13 residues. Germline V CDR1 and CDR2: DFQATT, SNEGSKA (reference sequence). Losses at the gene ends were 3 bases for V and 4 bases for J; bases not matched to a gene: 3. In DNA, the CDR3 is TGCAGTGCTAGCGGGGGGGCTTCAGATACGCAGTATTTT. It codes for CSASGGASDTQYF.

This clonotype was detected a few times. This sequence joins TRBV20-1 and TRBJ1-2, with D possibly being TRBD1 (5 bases). The V gene lost 2 bases and the J gene lost 1 base, with 11 bases spanning the gap. CDR3 length: 14 residues. Germline lookup yields CDR1 DFQATT and CDR2 SNEGSKA (reference sequence). DNA for the CDR3: TGCAGTGCTAGACAGGGCGTCCTTAACTATGGCTACACCTTC. The encoded protein is CSARQGVLNYGYTF.

This clonotype was counted ten times or more. The chain has TRBV7-9 and TRBJ1-3; no definite D call. Germline lookup yields CDR1 SEHNR and CDR2 FQNEAQ (reference sequence). CDR3 length equals 16 residues. V was trimmed by 5 bases and J by 0 bases, leaving 14 bases between them. This CDR3 is CASSRGDSSSGNTIYF. CDR3 bases: TGTGCCAGCAGCCGCGGAGATAGTAGCTCTGGAAACACCATATATTTT.

This clonotype was detected many times. The genes are TRBV12-3 or TRBV12-4 and TRBJ2-2, with D uncertain. The CDR3 sequence is 14 residues long. Trimming pared 3 bases from V and 11 bases from J, leaving 16 bases between. CDR3 region: CASSFGPTYGELFF. The CDR3, as DNA: TGTGCCAGCAGTTTTGGCCCCACCTATGGAGAGCTGTTTTTT.

This clonotype has ten or more counts. The chain carries TRBV29-1 and TRBJ1-4; TRBD1 is a possible D gene (6 bases). Trimming left V 7 bases short and J 7 bases short, with 22 bases between. The CDR3 has 15 residues. Germline CDR1 reads SQVTM; CDR2 reads ANQGSEA. The CDR3 nucleotides are TGCAGCGATACCCGGTCGGGGGGCATTATTGAAAAACTGTTTTTT. Translating gives CSDTRSGGIIEKLFF.

In this sample, this clonotype turned up many times. This chain uses TRBV5-6 with TRBJ1-5, with D unresolved. Per the germline V gene, CDR1 is SGHDT and CDR2 is YYEEEE. The CDR3 is 14 amino acids. V lost 2 bases and J 4 bases, leaving 10 bases between the germline ends. The CDR3 DNA sequence: TGTGCCAGCAGCTTTGGTAGGGCAAATCAGCCCCAGCATTTT. Translation gives CASSFGRANQPQHF.

This clonotype was seen repeatedly, ten times or more. The V and J genes are TRBV7-9 and TRBJ2-5; 7 positions agree with TRBD2. The germline CDR1 and CDR2 sequences are SEHNR and FQNEAQ (reference sequence). V lost 7 bases and J lost 4; bases outside the gene matches: 15. This CDR3 is 16 amino acids long. Written as DNA, the CDR3 is TGTGCCAGCACGCGCGGGCCGGGGGGAGAGGGAGAGACCCAGTACTTC. Protein: CASTRGPGGEGETQYF. Based on the CDR3 plus reference TRBV7-9 and TRBJ2-5, the full variable domain is DTGVSQNPRHKITKRGQNVTFRCDPISEHNRLYWYRQTLGQGPEFLTYFQNEAQLEKSRLLSDRFSAERPKGSFSTLEIQRTEQGDSAMYLCASTRGPGGEGETQYFGPGTRLLVL.

Ten or more counts support this clonotype. The chain links TRBV20-1 to TRBJ2-3; 15 nucleotides align to TRBD2. CDR1 and CDR2 from the germline V gene are DFQATT and SNEGSKA (reference sequence). This CDR3 comprises 15 residues. The junction had 5 bases not matched to a gene; V was cut back by 4 bases and J by 6 bases. CDR3 loop: CSAKGLAGGMDTQYF. CDR3 sequence (DNA): TGCAGTGCTAAAGGACTAGCGGGGGGGATGGATACGCAGTATTTT.